The clone carrying this TCR beta chain has just a few counts. The antigen is unknown. The authors sorted CD4+ naive, central memory, regulatory and stem cell-like memory cells via CD45RO/CCR7/CD25/CD127/CD95/CD27. This entry is derived from a study of beta chain features in type 1 diabetes. Study-level findings and limits: Among patients with Type 1 diabetes, TCRB CDR3s were moderately but significantly shorter in every one of the four CD4+ subsets. VDJ junctions from patients with type 1 diabetes contained fewer insertions and more deletions. PCR may have favored shorter templates equally in patients and controls.

Sequencing targeted expressed TCRB transcripts, as all isolated RNA had been reverse transcribed. The assay was immunoSEQ multiplex PCR, and TCRdb's table has in-frame clones only and misses some. The table has 600,000 or so clones, more than 13% seen once; the top ten hold roughly 0.04%. The V end lost 5 bases, the J end lost 7 bases, and 20 bases lay between the germline ends. Germline V gives CDR1 MNHEY, CDR2 SVGAGI. The CDR3 totals 15 residues. The receptor was derived from a man in his late teens or twenties with type 1 diabetes. The sample comprised naive CD4+ T cells from blood. The chain has TRBV6-5 and TRBJ1-1; D remains unclear. CDR3 protein: CASSHTLKGLVEAFF. DNA of the CDR3: TGTGCCAGCAGTCACACACTTAAAGGGTTGGTTGAAGCTTTCTTT.